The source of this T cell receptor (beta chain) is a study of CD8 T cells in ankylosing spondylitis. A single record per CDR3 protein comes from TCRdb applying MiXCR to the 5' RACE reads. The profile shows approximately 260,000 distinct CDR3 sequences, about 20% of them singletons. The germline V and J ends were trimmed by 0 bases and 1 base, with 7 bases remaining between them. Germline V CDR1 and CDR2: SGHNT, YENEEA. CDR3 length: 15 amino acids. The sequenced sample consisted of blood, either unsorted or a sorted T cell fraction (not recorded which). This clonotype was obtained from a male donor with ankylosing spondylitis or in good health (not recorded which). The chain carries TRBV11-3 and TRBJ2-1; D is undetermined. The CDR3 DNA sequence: TGTGCCAGCAGCTTAGATGCGGCTTCCTACAATGAGCAGTTCTTC. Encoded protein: CASSLDAASYNEQFF.